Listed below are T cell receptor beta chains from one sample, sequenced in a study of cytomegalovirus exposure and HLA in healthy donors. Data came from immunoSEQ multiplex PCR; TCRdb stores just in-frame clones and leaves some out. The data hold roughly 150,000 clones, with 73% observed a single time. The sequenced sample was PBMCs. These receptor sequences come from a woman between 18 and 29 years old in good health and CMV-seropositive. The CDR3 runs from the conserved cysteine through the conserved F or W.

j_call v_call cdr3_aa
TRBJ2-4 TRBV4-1 CASSQDAGGRGPKVANIQYF
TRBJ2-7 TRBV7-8 CASSLWRDYEQYF
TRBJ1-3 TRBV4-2 CASSLRASGTGAGNTIYF
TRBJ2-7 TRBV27 CASSLRSGGVEQYF
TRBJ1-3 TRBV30 CSADFSGNTIYF
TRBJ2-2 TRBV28 CASSPNPMRKTGELFF
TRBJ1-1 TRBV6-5 CASSYVEDTEAFF
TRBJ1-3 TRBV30 CAWSEDSGQGGTIYF
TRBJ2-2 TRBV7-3 CASSYRADTGELFF
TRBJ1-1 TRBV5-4 CASSLTGRSTEAFF
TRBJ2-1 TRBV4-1 CASSHAPEGVQFF
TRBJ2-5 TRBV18 CASSPPIGTSGGRETQYF
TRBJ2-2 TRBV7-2 CASSFGQGETGELFF
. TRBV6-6 CASSYSFTGGEYEQYF
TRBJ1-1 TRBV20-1 CSARAPDRGF
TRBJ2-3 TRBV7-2 CVSSEPGTDTQYF
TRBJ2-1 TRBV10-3 CAISGAGGEQFF
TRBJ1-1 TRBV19 CASSINRNTEAFF
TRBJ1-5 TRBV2 CASSLDRGRNQPQHF